Shown below are 23 T cell receptor beta chains from a single sample sequenced in a study of CD8 T cells in ankylosing spondylitis. Using its own MiXCR run on the 5' RACE reads, TCRdb lists one record per CDR3 protein. The sample holds about 8,800 distinct CDR3 sequences; 5% to 7.5% are singletons and the top ten take about 42%. The source material was blood, either unsorted or a sorted T cell fraction (not recorded which). All receptors derive from a female donor with ankylosing spondylitis or in good health (not recorded which).

This clonotype was seen many times. The chain employs TRBV9 and TRBJ2-7, with D perhaps matching TRBD1 (6 bases). The germline gives CDR1 SGDLS, CDR2 YYNGEE. CDR3 length: 14 amino acids. Trimming pared 3 bases from V and 0 bases from J, leaving 10 bases between. The CDR3 region is CASSGGPPSYEQYF. In DNA, the CDR3 is TGTGCCAGCAGCGGGGGGCCCCCCTCCTACGAGCAGTACTTC.

The chain employs TRBV9 and TRBJ2-7; D may be TRBD1 (6 bases). Trimming took off 2 bases at V and 11 bases at J, with 17 bases between the two ends. The CDR3 sequence is 13 residues long. Germline V gives CDR1 SGDLS, CDR2 YYNGEE. In nucleotides, the CDR3 is TGTGCCAGCAGCGTGGGTCGTACAGGGCGGGAGTACTTC. Encoded protein: CASSVGRTGREYF.

This clonotype is deemed medium-sized. This chain links TRBV9 with TRBJ1-6, with unresolved D. V was trimmed by 3 bases and J by 13 bases, leaving 14 bases between them. CDR1 is SGDLS, CDR2 YYNGEE, per germline. This CDR3 contains 13 residues. DNA of the CDR3: TGTGCCAGCAGCGAACTGCCCCGGAGTCCCCTCCACTTT. Protein: CASSELPRSPLHF.

At least ten counts were recorded for this clonotype. This CDR3 is CASSPGQGGYGYTF. CDR3 DNA: TGTGCCAGCAGCCCGGGACAGGGTGGGTATGGCTACACCTTC. The chain couples TRBV9 to TRBJ1-2; 9 bases agree with TRBD1. The junction had 6 bases not matched to a gene; V was cut back by 4 bases and J by 5 bases. Germline-derived CDR1 and CDR2 are SGDLS and YYNGEE. The CDR3 spans 14 residues.

Many counts were recorded for this clonotype. DNA for the CDR3: TGTGCCAGCAGCGTAGATGGGGGAGGCAATCAGCCCCAGCATTTT. This codes for CASSVDGGGNQPQHF. The chain combines TRBV9 with TRBJ1-5, with D possibly being TRBD1 (5 bases). V lost 0 bases and J lost 2, with 9 bases in between. CDR1 is SGDLS, CDR2 YYNGEE, per germline. The CDR3 runs 15 residues.

This clonotype was detected many times. V is TRBV9 and J is TRBJ1-1; no clear D. The germline CDR1 and CDR2 sequences are SGDLS and YYNGEE. The CDR3 totals 13 residues. With 0 bases removed from V and 5 bases from J, the gap between germline ends came to 8 bases. Here the CDR3 reads CASSVGIGTEAFF. In DNA, the CDR3 is TGTGCCAGCAGCGTAGGAATCGGGACTGAAGCTTTCTTT.

This clonotype was counted many times. The CDR3 is CASSVASGARPNEQFF. CDR3 nucleotides: TGTGCCAGCAGCGTAGCGAGCGGCGCCCGTCCAAATGAGCAGTTCTTC. The chain couples TRBV9 to TRBJ2-1; D is possibly TRBD2 (5 bases). The germline gives CDR1 SGDLS, CDR2 YYNGEE. The CDR3 consists of 16 residues. The V end was cut by 0 bases, the J end by 7 bases, with 17 bases between.

By sample fraction, this clonotype is medium-sized. The CDR3 nucleotides are TGTGCCAGCAGCCCTAGGACAGGGGGCGCAAAATTGGGAGGCTACACCTTC. This sequence encodes CASSPRTGGAKLGGYTF. This chain uses TRBV9 with TRBJ1-2; the match to TRBD1 covers 11 bases. The CDR3 extends over 17 amino acids. CDR1 is SGDLS and CDR2 is YYNGEE in the germline V gene. Unmatched junction bases numbered 16, after V lost 4 bases and J lost 8 bases.

This clonotype was counted ten times or more. V usage is TRBV9 and J usage is TRBJ2-5; 8 bases line up with TRBD2. J gave up 4 bases and V 4 bases, and 9 bases lay outside the gene matches. Germline-derived CDR1 and CDR2 are SGDLS and YYNGEE. The CDR3 runs 15 residues. CDR3 in DNA: TGTGCCAGCAGCCCCCAAGGGACTAGTGGAGAGACCCAGTACTTC. This codes for CASSPQGTSGETQYF.

This clonotype is medium-sized by share. This chain joins TRBV9 and TRBJ2-7; D is ambiguous. Trimming took off 4 bases at V and 5 bases at J, with 25 bases between the two ends. This CDR3 is built from 17 residues. Germline assignment: CDR1 SGDLS and CDR2 YYNGEE. The CDR3 here is CASSSPRVTPFVHEQYF. The CDR3 nucleotides are TGTGCCAGCAGCTCCCCTCGGGTTACTCCGTTCGTGCACGAGCAGTACTTC.

This clonotype has ten or more counts. The J gene is TRBJ2-5, the V gene TRBV9; the D is unclear. Trimming removed 3 bases at V and 4 bases at J, with 16 bases between. This CDR3 is built from 15 residues. Germline V gene sequence: CDR1 SGDLS, CDR2 YYNGEE. DNA for the CDR3: TGTGCCAGCAGCGACCCGGGCAAGGTGGTAGAGACCCAGTACTTC. This encodes CASSDPGKVVETQYF.

This clonotype was detected ten times or more. The chain joins TRBV9 to TRBJ2-3, with 11 bases identical to TRBD2. V shed 0 bases and J 6 bases; nucleotides not matched to a gene: 3. Germline CDR1 SGDLS, CDR2 YYNGEE. The CDR3 length is 15 residues. CDR3: CASSVGGTSGDTQYF. DNA of the CDR3: TGTGCCAGCAGCGTAGGTGGGACTAGCGGCGATACGCAGTATTTT.

This clonotype was detected many times. J is TRBJ1-6 and V is TRBV9; no definite D call. Germline V gene lookup returns CDR1 SGDLS and CDR2 YYNGEE. V was clipped by 5 bases and J by 9 bases, with 24 bases between them. This CDR3 comprises 17 residues. The CDR3 DNA reads TGTGCCAGCAGTTCCCGGGCGCTCTCACCATGGGGTTCACCCCTCCACTTT. This sequence encodes CASSSRALSPWGSPLHF. Full variable domain (outside the CDR3, taken from reference TRBV9 and TRBJ1-6): DSGVTQTPKHLITATGQRVTLRCSPRSGDLSVYWYQQSLDQGLQFLIQYYNGEERAKGNILERFSAQQFPDLHSELNLSSLELGDSALYFCASSSRALSPWGSPLHFGNGTRLTVT.

This clonotype was picked up many times. The chain joins TRBV9 to TRBJ2-7; TRBD2 agrees at 11 bases. This CDR3 is 15 amino acids long. CDR1 is SGDLS and CDR2 is YYNGEE in the germline V gene. V trimming: 0 bases; J trimming: 4 bases; junction bases outside the gene matches: 3. This CDR3 is CASSVGGTSGYEQYF. CDR3 in DNA: TGTGCCAGCAGCGTAGGTGGGACTAGCGGTTACGAGCAGTACTTC.

This clonotype was seen at least ten times. The chain couples TRBV9 to TRBJ2-7, with 7 bases aligning to TRBD2. Germline V gene data show CDR1 as SGDLS and CDR2 as YYNGEE. The trim removed 1 base at V and 0 bases at J, leaving 4 bases unmatched. This CDR3 has 15 amino acids. The CDR3, as DNA: TGTGCCAGCAGCGTAAGCGGCGGGAGCTCCTACGAGCAGTACTTC. Encoded protein: CASSVSGGSSYEQYF.

By proportion, this clonotype is medium-sized (0.01 to 0.1%). The chain recombines TRBV9 with TRBJ2-3, with D perhaps assigned TRBD1 or TRBD2 (6 bases each). V gave up 3 bases and J gave up 4 bases, with 12 bases separating them. The length of the CDR3 is 14 residues. Per germline, CDR1 SGDLS and CDR2 YYNGEE. CDR3 sequence: CASSATRGPDTQYF. CDR3 DNA sequence: TGTGCCAGCAGCGCAACACGGGGGCCAGATACGCAGTATTTT.

This clonotype came up many times. The chain carries TRBV9 and TRBJ2-2, with 8 bases identical to TRBD2. V shed 3 bases and J 8 bases; nucleotides not matched to a gene: 9. The V gene's germline CDR1 is SGDLS and CDR2 YYNGEE. This CDR3 comprises 15 residues. CDR3 DNA sequence: TGTGCCAGCAGCGCGTTCGGGACTAGTTGGGGGGAGCTGTTTTTT. Translating it yields CASSAFGTSWGELFF.

V usage is TRBV9 and J usage is TRBJ2-1, with 8 nucleotides matching TRBD2. The CDR3 runs 19 residues. V shed 4 bases, J shed 5 bases, and the junction held 20 bases outside the gene matches. Germline lookup yields CDR1 SGDLS and CDR2 YYNGEE. The CDR3 loop is CASSLRGRVESGSDNEQFF. The CDR3 nucleotides read TGTGCCAGCAGCCTTAGGGGGAGGGTCGAGAGCGGGAGTGACAATGAGCAGTTCTTC.

This clonotype showed up many times. The chain joins TRBV9 to TRBJ1-1; 7 nucleotides line up with TRBD1. CDR1 and CDR2 (germline): SGDLS, YYNGEE. After removal of 3 bases from V and 4 bases from J, the junction contained 6 bases not matched to a gene. The CDR3 has 14 residues. The CDR3 DNA reads TGTGCCAGCAGCGAGCACAGGGGAGGCACTGAAGCTTTCTTT. This gives the protein CASSEHRGGTEAFF.

This clonotype occurred many times. The genes are TRBV9 and TRBJ2-7; TRBD1 or TRBD2 may be the D gene (5 bases each). V lost 2 bases, J lost 5 bases, and 14 bases lay in between. The germline CDR1 and CDR2 sequences are SGDLS and YYNGEE. The CDR3 consists of 14 residues. The CDR3 nucleotides are TGTGCCAGCAGCGTGACAGTGGGGGAACACGAGCAGTACTTC. This gives the protein CASSVTVGEHEQYF.

The sample holds many counts of this clonotype. The chain combines TRBV9 with TRBJ2-3; 7 bases agree with TRBD2. CDR3 size: 15 residues. With 6 bases clipped from V and 3 bases from J, the junction kept 10 bases outside the gene matches. Germline lookup yields CDR1 SGDLS and CDR2 YYNGEE. The CDR3 spells CASTQGGVWTDTQYF. CDR3 nucleotide sequence: TGTGCCAGCACCCAGGGAGGGGTATGGACAGATACGCAGTATTTT.

The table lists this clonotype with many counts. This chain links TRBV9 with TRBJ2-1; TRBD1 or TRBD2 may be the D gene (5 bases each). CDR1 and CDR2 (germline): SGDLS, YYNGEE. The V gene lost 0 bases and the J gene lost 6 bases, with 19 bases spanning the gap. The CDR3 runs to 17 residues. CDR3 region: CASSVEGKLWDGNEQFF. CDR3 DNA sequence: TGTGCCAGCAGCGTAGAAGGAAAACTCTGGGACGGCAATGAGCAGTTCTTC.

The genes are TRBV9 and TRBJ2-7, with 9 bases that match TRBD1. The length of the CDR3 is 13 residues. Germline loops: CDR1 SGDLS, CDR2 YYNGEE. The V and J ends lost 4 bases and 6 bases, in that order; junction bases with no gene match: 5. CDR3 coding DNA: TGTGCCAGCAGCCCGGGACAGGGACGCGAGCAGTACTTC. Amino acids: CASSPGQGREQYF.